Following are 14 T cell receptor beta chains from one sample sequenced in a study of blood T cell repertoires in COVID-19. Some clones are missing from TCRdb's copy, which holds only in-frame ones; the method was immunoSEQ multiplex PCR. The data contain approximately 300,000 clones, approximately 92% of them seen just once; the ten biggest clones take up approximately 6.8%. Sequencing used peripheral blood. All receptors derive from a woman between 25 and 40 years old with COVID-19, enrolled during active disease.

This clone was found once. The gene calls are TRBV6-5 and TRBJ2-1; possible D gene TRBD1, 5 bases. This CDR3 has 16 amino acids. Germline assignment: CDR1 MNHEY and CDR2 SVGAGI. V was trimmed by 0 bases and J by 3 bases, leaving 12 bases between them. CDR3 DNA sequence: TGTGCCAGCAGTTACTCTGGACAAGGTGACTACAATGAGCAGTTCTTC. Residues: CASSYSGQGDYNEQFF.

The chain has TRBV19 and TRBJ2-7; D might be TRBD1 (6 bases). In germline, CDR1 is LNHDA, CDR2 SQIVND (reference sequence). V lost 3 bases and J 3 bases, leaving 9 bases between the germline ends. The CDR3 extends over 13 amino acids. CDR3 sequence: CASSMGQGYEQYF. In DNA, the CDR3 is TGTGCCAGTAGTATGGGACAAGGCTACGAGCAGTACTTC.

This clone appeared a single time. V and J are TRBV27 and TRBJ2-5; 9 bases match TRBD2. Germline CDR1 reads MNHEY; CDR2 reads SMNVEV (reference sequence). V trimming: 4 bases; J trimming: 5 bases; junction bases outside the gene matches: 11. This CDR3 comprises 16 residues. In nucleotides, the CDR3 is TGTGCCAGCAGTTCGGGACTAGCAGGAGGTTGGGAGACCCAGTACTTC. This sequence encodes CASSSGLAGGWETQYF.

V usage is TRBV4-3 and J usage is TRBJ2-3; D call uncertain. V shed 4 bases and J shed 0 bases, with 5 bases lying between them. Per germline, CDR1 LGHNA and CDR2 YSLEER. The length of the CDR3 is 13 residues. Here the CDR3 reads CASSPGSTDTQYF. The CDR3, as DNA: TGCGCCAGCAGCCCCGGTAGCACAGATACGCAGTATTTT.

V is TRBV7-2 and J is TRBJ1-3; D is undetermined. V gave up 3 bases and J gave up 0 bases, with 6 bases separating them. CDR1 is SGHTA, CDR2 FQGNSA, per germline. This CDR3 region has 14 residues. The CDR3 protein is CASSFSTSGNTIYF. CDR3 DNA: TGTGCCAGCAGCTTTTCTACCTCTGGAAACACCATATATTTT.

This clone was counted a few times. The V call is TRBV7-2, the J call TRBJ2-7; D is perhaps TRBD2 (5 bases). The CDR3 has 12 residues. The germline CDR1 and CDR2 sequences are SGHTA and FQGNSA. The CDR3 is CAAGRSSYEQYF. CDR3 coding DNA: TGTGCGGCGGGCCGAAGCTCCTACGAGCAGTACTTC.

The rearrangement uses TRBV5-6 and TRBJ1-6, with 9 bases matching TRBD1. Germline-derived CDR1 and CDR2 are SGHDT and YYEEEE. J gave up 13 bases and V 5 bases, and 7 bases lay outside the gene matches. The CDR3 has 13 amino acids. CDR3 bases: TGTGCCAGCAGTAGGACAGGGGTGTGGCCCCTCCACTTT. It yields the protein CASSRTGVWPLHF.

The chain is built from TRBV11-2 and TRBJ1-2; D unclear. Germline V gene data show CDR1 as SGHAT and CDR2 as FQNNGV. The ends were cut back, 5 bases at V and 5 bases at J, with 18 bases in the middle. The CDR3 consists of 15 residues. For the CDR3, the DNA is TGTGCCAGCAGCGATCACCCAGGAGGACTTTATGGCTACACCTTC. Amino acids: CASSDHPGGLYGYTF.

The V gene is TRBV25-1, the J gene TRBJ2-7; 11 nucleotides match TRBD2. V shed 1 base and J 5 bases; nucleotides not matched to a gene: 4. CDR1 is MGHDK, CDR2 SYGVNS, per germline. The CDR3 spans 15 residues. The CDR3 spells CASSESLAGGHEQYF. DNA of the CDR3: TGTGCCAGCAGTGAATCCCTAGCGGGAGGCCACGAGCAGTACTTC.

The V and J genes are TRBV29-1 and TRBJ2-2; 9 nucleotides line up with TRBD1. The CDR3 spans 15 residues. Germline trimming cut 6 bases from V and 3 bases from J; bases unmatched to any gene: 8. The germline V gene encodes CDR1 SQVTM and CDR2 ANQGSEA. The CDR3 loop is CSVLPGQGYTGELFF. As DNA, the CDR3 is TGCAGCGTGCTACCGGGACAGGGCTACACCGGGGAGCTGTTTTTT.

This clone has just one count. The V gene is TRBV5-1, the J gene TRBJ2-3; 7 nucleotides line up with TRBD2. Trimming took 2 bases from V and 1 from J; bases not matched to a gene: 4. The CDR3 consists of 15 residues. Germline V gives CDR1 SGHRS, CDR2 YFSETQ. The CDR3: CASSLTSDRTDTQYF. In DNA, the CDR3 is TGCGCCAGCAGCTTAACTAGCGACCGCACAGATACGCAGTATTTT.

This chain uses TRBV6-5 with TRBJ1-5; 8 bases match TRBD1. CDR1 MNHEY and CDR2 SVGAGI come from the germline V gene. The V gene end was trimmed by 8 bases and the J gene end by 4 bases; junction bases not matched to a gene: 10. The CDR3 covers 15 residues. CDR3 sequence reads: CASGGQGALNQPQHF. The CDR3 region has the DNA TGTGCCAGCGGCGGGCAGGGGGCTTTAAATCAGCCCCAGCATTTT.

The chain carries TRBV10-3 and TRBJ1-5; 8 bases match TRBD1. Per germline, CDR1 ENHRY and CDR2 SYGVKD. With 4 bases clipped from V and 0 bases from J, the junction kept 5 bases outside the gene matches. The CDR3 runs 16 residues. The CDR3 reads CAISATGGGSNQPQHF. The CDR3 DNA follows: TGTGCCATCAGTGCCACAGGGGGTGGTAGCAATCAGCCCCAGCATTTT.

The rearrangement uses TRBV2 and TRBJ1-1; 9 positions agree with TRBD1. Losses at the gene ends were 6 bases for V and 0 bases for J; bases not matched to a gene: 2. Germline lookup yields CDR1 SNHLY and CDR2 FYNNEI. The CDR3 length is 14 residues. For the CDR3, the DNA is TGTGCCAGCAGCGGACAGGGGATGAACACTGAAGCTTTCTTT. Residues: CASSGQGMNTEAFF.